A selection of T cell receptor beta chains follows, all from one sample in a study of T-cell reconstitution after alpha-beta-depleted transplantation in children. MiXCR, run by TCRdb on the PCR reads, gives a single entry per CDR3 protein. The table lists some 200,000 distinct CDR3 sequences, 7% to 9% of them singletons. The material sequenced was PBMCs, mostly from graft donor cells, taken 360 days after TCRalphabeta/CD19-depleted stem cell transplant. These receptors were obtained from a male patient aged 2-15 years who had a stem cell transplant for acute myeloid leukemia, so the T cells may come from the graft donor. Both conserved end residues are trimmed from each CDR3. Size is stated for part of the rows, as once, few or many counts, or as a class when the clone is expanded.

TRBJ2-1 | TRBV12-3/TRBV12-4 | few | ASSTRTSGVLRQF
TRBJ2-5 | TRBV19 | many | ASSMDRWGLMQETQY
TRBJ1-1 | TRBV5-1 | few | ASSGTGWLGTEAF
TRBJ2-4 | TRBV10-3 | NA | ASGAGVGNIQY
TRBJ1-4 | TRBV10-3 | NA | AISESVGAANEKLF
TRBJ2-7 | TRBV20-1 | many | SAMAENPPYEQY
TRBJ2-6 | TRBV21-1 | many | ASSKGTLYSGANVLT
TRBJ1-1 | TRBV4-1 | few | ASSQVAGLNTEAF
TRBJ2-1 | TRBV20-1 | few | SARGLAGRSEQF
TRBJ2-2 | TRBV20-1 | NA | SVVPRVPNTGELF
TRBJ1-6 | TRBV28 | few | ASSSTATYNSPLH
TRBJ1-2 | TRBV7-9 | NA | ASSSRDMRYGYT
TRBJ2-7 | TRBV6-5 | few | ASSYSSSRGSYEQY
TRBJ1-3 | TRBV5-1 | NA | ASSWTGVSGNTIY
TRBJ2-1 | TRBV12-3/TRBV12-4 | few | ASSSGLAFYNEQF
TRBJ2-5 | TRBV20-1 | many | SARVRGREETQY
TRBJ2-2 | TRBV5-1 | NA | ASSLAMAPGTGELF
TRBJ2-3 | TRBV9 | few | ASSAGDRGPDTQY
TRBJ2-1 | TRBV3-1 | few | ASSQELADSYNEQF
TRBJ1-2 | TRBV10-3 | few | AIRGRGSYGYT
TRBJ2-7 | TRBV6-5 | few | ASSYQSGEREDEQY
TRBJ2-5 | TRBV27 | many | VTRQGRAETQY
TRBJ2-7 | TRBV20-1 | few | SARDGTGISYEQY
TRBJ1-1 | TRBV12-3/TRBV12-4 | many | ASRKGGSTEAF
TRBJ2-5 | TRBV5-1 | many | ASSSPQGAETQY
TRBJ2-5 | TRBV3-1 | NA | ASSRNLAGGLETQY
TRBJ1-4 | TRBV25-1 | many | ASSEISRPATNEKLF
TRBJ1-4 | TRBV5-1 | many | ASSLTPQDLNEKLF
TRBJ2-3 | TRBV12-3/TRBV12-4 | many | ASSLGLADTQY
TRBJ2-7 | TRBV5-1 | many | ASSLGPAPSSYEQY
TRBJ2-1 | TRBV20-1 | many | SAHSYQGSGTYNEQF
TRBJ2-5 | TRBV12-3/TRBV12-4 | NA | ASPRGGLKETQY
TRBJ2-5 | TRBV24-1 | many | ATSSGYGDGETQY
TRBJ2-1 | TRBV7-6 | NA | ASSFKGTPHNEQF
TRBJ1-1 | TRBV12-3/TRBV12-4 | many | ASSRRPGTVNTEAF
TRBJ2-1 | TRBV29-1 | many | SARLYNEQF
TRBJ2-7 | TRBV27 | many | ASSLWPGYEQY
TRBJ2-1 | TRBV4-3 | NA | ASSPAEVGTSLYEQF
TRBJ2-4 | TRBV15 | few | ATSRTDRGWDIQY
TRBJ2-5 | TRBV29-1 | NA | SVGGWGRSTRAPTQETQY
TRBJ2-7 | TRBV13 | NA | ASSVTGTVPYDEQY
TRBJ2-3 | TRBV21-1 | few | ASPPGQGSTDTQY
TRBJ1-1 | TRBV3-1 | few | ASSHRDTRNTEAF
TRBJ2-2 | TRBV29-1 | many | SVLGTATGELF
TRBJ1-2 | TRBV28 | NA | ASSLPSKGIYGYT
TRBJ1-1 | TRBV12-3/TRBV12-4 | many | ASGGQGNTEAF
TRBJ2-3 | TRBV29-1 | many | SVDRGGGDTQY
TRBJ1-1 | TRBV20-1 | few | SPRPRLHAWGTEAF
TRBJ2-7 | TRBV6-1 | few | ASSPLGQGGEQY
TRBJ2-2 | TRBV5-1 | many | ASSRGRDTGELF
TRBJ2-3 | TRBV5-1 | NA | ASSHGGTDTQY
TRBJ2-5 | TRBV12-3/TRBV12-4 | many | ASNLGAPGETQY
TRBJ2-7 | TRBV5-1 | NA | ASSLVPTGLAGIKWYEQY
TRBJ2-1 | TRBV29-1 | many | STNPGLAGGEQF
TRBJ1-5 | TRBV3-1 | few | ASSQGTGVNQPQH